A single sample is the source of the 8 T cell receptor beta chains below, sequenced in a study of tissue T cells after allogeneic stem cell transplantation. The protocol was immunoSEQ multiplex PCR, while the TCRdb copy is restricted to in-frame clones and leaves out a portion. This table has roughly 25,000 clones, more than 60% appearing once. The specimen was tissue from the ileum, collected at autopsy. The receptors come from a female donor aged 60 or older with lung cancer.

The rearrangement links TRBV29-1 to TRBJ1-1; tentatively, D is TRBD1 (6 bases). Germline-derived CDR1 and CDR2 are SQVTM and ANQGSEA. This CDR3 comprises 15 residues. V shed 6 bases and J shed 0 bases, with 17 bases lying between them. The CDR3 coding sequence is TGCAGCGTCCTCCGGGACACCATACTGAACACTGAAGCTTTCTTT. Its protein product is CSVLRDTILNTEAFF.

The chain employs TRBV28 and TRBJ1-2, with D tentatively TRBD1 (5 bases). The germline gives CDR1 MDHEN, CDR2 SYDVKM. Trimming cost V 3 bases and J 5 bases, with 7 bases left between them. This CDR3 has 12 residues. CDR3 nucleotides: TGTGCCAGCAGTTTGTCAGGGTATGGCTACACCTTC. Its translation is CASSLSGYGYTF.

This clone showed up just a few times. The chain employs TRBV7-3 and TRBJ1-1; D gene unclear. The V gene lost 3 bases and the J gene lost 1 base, with 6 bases spanning the gap. The CDR3 is 13 residues long. Germline CDR1 and CDR2: SGHTA and FQGTGA. CDR3 protein: CASSFDQNTEAFF. The DNA for the CDR3 is TGTGCCAGCAGCTTCGACCAGAACACTGAAGCTTTCTTT.

The rearrangement joins TRBV18 to TRBJ2-7; 8 bases fit TRBD1. J was trimmed by 4 bases and V by 3 bases; bases with no gene match: 8. The CDR3 is 15 amino acids. Germline CDR1 and CDR2: KGHSH and LQKENI. This CDR3 reads CASSPAGTGKYEQYF. CDR3 DNA sequence: TGTGCCAGCTCACCCGCCGGGACAGGAAAATACGAGCAGTACTTC.

This chain's CDR3 is CASSKGRLGDTQYF. CDR3 coding DNA: TGTGCCAGCAGCAAAGGACGGCTCGGAGATACGCAGTATTTT. The gene calls are TRBV11-3 and TRBJ2-3, with no clear D. V dropped 5 bases and J dropped 5 bases, with 14 bases sitting between them. There are 14 residues in the CDR3. CDR1 SGHNT and CDR2 YENEEA come from the germline V gene.

The rearrangement joins TRBV9 to TRBJ1-1, with a possible D match to TRBD1 (6 bases). The CDR3 is 14 residues long. Germline V gene sequence: CDR1 SGDLS, CDR2 YYNGEE. Trimming took off 5 bases at V and 0 bases at J, with 11 bases between the two ends. The CDR3 nucleotides read TGTGCCAGCAGTACCGGGACACTGAACACTGAAGCTTTCTTT. Protein product: CASSTGTLNTEAFF.

This rearrangement joins TRBV10-3 to TRBJ1-1; TRBD1 agrees at 9 bases. Germline V gene data show CDR1 as ENHRY and CDR2 as SYGVKD. V dropped 10 bases and J dropped 6; count of bases not matched to a gene: 12. The CDR3 runs to 14 residues. DNA of the CDR3: TGTGCCACCCAAGGGAGGACAGGGGACCCTGAAGCTTTCTTT. Translation gives CATQGRTGDPEAFF.

The chain employs TRBV13 and TRBJ2-7, with D possibly called TRBD1 or TRBD2 (5 bases each). Germline lookup yields CDR1 PRHDT and CDR2 FYEKMQ (reference sequence). The CDR3 runs 14 residues. V shed 5 bases and J shed 3 bases, with 14 bases lying between them. In DNA, the CDR3 is TGTGCCAGCAGCCGGGGACGGCACTTCTACGAGCAGTACTTC. Protein: CASSRGRHFYEQYF.